This T cell receptor (beta chain) originates from a study of T cell repertoires in cytomegalovirus infection. Study as a whole: It was recently identified HLA-C-restricted and well-studied HLA-B-restricted CMV epitopes that the study used.

Germline loops: CDR1 SEHNR, CDR2 FQNEAQ (reference sequence). CDR3 length equals 12 residues. V lost 10 bases to trimming and J lost 5 bases, with 11 bases between them. This clonotype was detected only a few times. The antigen remains undetermined. TCRdb fed the reads into MiXCR, producing one record per CDR3 protein. Here the sample spans some 940,000 distinct CDR3 sequences, roughly 30% being singletons. The chain joins TRBV7-9 to TRBJ1-4, with a weak D call TRBD1 (6 bases). The clonotype comes from a human donor in good health (CMV status not recorded). Some clones in this sample may be carry-over from other donors' samples. This sample comprised cultured CD8+ T cells from PBMCs, obtained from culture after CMV antigen stimulation. The CDR3 reads CATEGGNEKLFF. The CDR3 region has the DNA TGTGCCACGGAGGGGGGGAATGAAAAACTGTTTTTT.